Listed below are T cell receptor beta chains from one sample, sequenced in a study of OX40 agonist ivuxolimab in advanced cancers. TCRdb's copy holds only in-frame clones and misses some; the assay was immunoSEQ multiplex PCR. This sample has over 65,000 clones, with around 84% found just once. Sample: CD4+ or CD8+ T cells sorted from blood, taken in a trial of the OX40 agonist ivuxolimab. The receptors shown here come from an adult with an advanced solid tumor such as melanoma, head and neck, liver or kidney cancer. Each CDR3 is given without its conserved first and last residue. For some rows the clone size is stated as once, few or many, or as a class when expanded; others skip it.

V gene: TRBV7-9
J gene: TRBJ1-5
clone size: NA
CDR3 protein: ASSLGAGQPQH

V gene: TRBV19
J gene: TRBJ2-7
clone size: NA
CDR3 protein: ASSTGGYEQY

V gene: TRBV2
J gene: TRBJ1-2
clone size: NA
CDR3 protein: ASTLSTVNYGYT

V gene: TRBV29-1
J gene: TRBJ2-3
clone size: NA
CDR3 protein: SVEYGAGTDTQY

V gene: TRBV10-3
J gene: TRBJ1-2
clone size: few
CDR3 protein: AISETTGWDYGYT

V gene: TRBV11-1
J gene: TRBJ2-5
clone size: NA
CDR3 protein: ASSLGGTSGSQETQY

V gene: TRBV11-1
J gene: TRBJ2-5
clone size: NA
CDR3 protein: ASSLVGDSYRLETQY

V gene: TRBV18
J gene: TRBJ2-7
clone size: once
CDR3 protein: ASSPYKYSPGQKNSYEQY

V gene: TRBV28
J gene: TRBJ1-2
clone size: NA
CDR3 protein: ASSGGQGAGGYT

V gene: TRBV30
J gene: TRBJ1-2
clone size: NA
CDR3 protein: AWSPYSHSHGYT